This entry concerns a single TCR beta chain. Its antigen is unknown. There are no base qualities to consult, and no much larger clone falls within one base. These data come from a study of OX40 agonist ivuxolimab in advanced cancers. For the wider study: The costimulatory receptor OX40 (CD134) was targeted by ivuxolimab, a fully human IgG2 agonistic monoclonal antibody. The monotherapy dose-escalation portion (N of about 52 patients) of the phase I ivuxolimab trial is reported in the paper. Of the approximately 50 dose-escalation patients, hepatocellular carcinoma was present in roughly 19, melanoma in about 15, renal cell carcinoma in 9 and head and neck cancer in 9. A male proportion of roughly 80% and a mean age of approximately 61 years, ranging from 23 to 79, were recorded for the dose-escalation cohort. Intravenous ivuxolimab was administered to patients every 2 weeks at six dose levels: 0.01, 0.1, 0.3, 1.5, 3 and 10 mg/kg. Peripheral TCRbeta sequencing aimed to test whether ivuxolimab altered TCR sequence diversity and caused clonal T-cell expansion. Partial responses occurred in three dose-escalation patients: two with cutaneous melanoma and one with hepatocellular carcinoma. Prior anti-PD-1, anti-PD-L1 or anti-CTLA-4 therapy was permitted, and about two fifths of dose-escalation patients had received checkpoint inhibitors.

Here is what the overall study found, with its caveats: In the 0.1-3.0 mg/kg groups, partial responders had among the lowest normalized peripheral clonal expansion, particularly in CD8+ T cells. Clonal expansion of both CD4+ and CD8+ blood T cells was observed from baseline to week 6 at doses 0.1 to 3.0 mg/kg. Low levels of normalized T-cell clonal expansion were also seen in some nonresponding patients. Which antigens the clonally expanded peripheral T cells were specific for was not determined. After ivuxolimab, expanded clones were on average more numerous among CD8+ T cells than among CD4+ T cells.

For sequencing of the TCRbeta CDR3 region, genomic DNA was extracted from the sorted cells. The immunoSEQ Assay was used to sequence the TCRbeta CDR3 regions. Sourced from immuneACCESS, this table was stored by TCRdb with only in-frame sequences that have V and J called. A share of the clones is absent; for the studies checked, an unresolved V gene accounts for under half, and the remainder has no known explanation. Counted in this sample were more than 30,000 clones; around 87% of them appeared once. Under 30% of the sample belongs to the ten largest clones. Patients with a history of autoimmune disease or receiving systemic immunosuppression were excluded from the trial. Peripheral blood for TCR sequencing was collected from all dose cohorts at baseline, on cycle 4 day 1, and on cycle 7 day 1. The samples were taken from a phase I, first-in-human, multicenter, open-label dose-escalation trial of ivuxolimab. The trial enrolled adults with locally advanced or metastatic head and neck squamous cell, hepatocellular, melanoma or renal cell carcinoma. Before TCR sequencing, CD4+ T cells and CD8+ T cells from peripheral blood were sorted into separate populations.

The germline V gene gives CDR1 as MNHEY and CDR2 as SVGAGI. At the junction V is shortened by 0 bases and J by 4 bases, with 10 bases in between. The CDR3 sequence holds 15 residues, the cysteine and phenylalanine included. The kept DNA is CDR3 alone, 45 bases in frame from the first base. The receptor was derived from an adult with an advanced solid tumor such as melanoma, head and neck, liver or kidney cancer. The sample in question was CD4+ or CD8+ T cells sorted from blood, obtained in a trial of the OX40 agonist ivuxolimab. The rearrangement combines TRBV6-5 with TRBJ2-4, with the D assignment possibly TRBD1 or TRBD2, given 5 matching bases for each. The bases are TGTGCCAGCAGTTACTCCGGGACGCTGAAAAACATTCAGTACTTC. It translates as CASSYSGTLKNIQYF.